This entry lists 31 T cell receptor beta chains sequenced from one sample in a study of neoadjuvant anti-PD-1 for oral cavity cancer. The time point here: after neoadjuvant nivolumab, at surgical resection. Clones were read by immunoSEQ multiplex PCR, and TCRdb kept only the in-frame ones, dropping some. The table has approximately 5,400 clones, roughly three fifths seen once. The sequencing used tumor tissue, collected after nivolumab (anti-PD-1) treatment. The receptors here all came from a person aged 40 to 85 with oral cavity squamous cell carcinoma.

This clone was seen only a few times. V and J are TRBV19 and TRBJ2-2; TRBD1 matches 10 bases. Germline V lookup: CDR1 LNHDA, CDR2 SQIVND (reference sequence). CDR3 size: 13 residues. The junction had 4 bases not matched to a gene; V was cut back by 8 bases and J by 7 bases. The CDR3 spells CASAGTGDGELFF. The CDR3, as DNA: TGTGCCAGTGCGGGGACAGGGGACGGGGAGCTGTTTTTT.

The chain recombines TRBV15 with TRBJ2-2, with 7 bases fitting TRBD2. Germline values: CDR1 LNHNV, CDR2 YYDKDF (reference sequence). After removal of 3 bases from V and 3 bases from J, the junction contained 7 bases not matched to a gene. This CDR3 comprises 16 residues. The CDR3 bases are TGTGCCACCAGCAGTCCTAGCGGCGGGTACACCGGGGAGCTGTTTTTT. This translates into CATSSPSGGYTGELFF. The variable domain in full, with the rest retrieved from reference TRBV15 and TRBJ2-2, is DAMVIQNPRYQVTQFGKPVTLSCSQTLNHNVMYWYQQKSSQAPKLLFHYYDKDFNNEADTPDNFQSRRPNTSFCFLDIRSPGLGDTAMYLCATSSPSGGYTGELFFGEGSRLTVL.

This clone showed up just a few times. This sequence joins TRBV6-5 and TRBJ2-3; 12 nucleotides agree with TRBD2. Germline loops: CDR1 MNHEY, CDR2 SVGAGI. V shed 7 bases and J 6 bases; nucleotides not matched to a gene: 8. CDR3 length: 15 residues. As DNA, the CDR3 is TGTGCCAGCACCCGACCCGGGACTAGCGGGGATACGCAGTATTTT. The encoded protein is CASTRPGTSGDTQYF.

The V gene is TRBV6-5, the J gene TRBJ1-2; no reliable D call. The CDR3 spans 13 residues. Germline V gene data show CDR1 as MNHEY and CDR2 as SVGAGI. V was clipped by 3 bases and J by 5 bases, with 10 bases between them. The CDR3: CASSYVAGYGYTF. The CDR3 coding sequence is TGTGCCAGCAGTTATGTCGCAGGATATGGCTACACCTTC.

This clone was observed a few times. The chain combines TRBV19 with TRBJ1-5, with a weak D call TRBD1 (5 bases). With 9 bases removed from V and 4 bases from J, the gap between germline ends came to 16 bases. CDR3 length: 14 residues. Germline V gives CDR1 LNHDA, CDR2 SQIVND (reference sequence). The CDR3 DNA reads TGTGCCAGCGAGATGGGAGGGGTAAATCAGCCCCAGCATTTT. It codes for CASEMGGVNQPQHF.

This clone was picked up one time. The chain recombines TRBV6-5 with TRBJ2-2, with TRBD1 matching over 8 bases. V was clipped by 7 bases and J by 1 base; unmatched bases: 5. This CDR3 contains 15 residues. Germline-derived CDR1 and CDR2 are MNHEY and SVGAGI. This chain's CDR3 is CASNRQGWNTGELFF. The CDR3 bases are TGTGCCAGCAATAGACAGGGGTGGAACACCGGGGAGCTGTTTTTT.

V gene TRBV27 combines with J gene TRBJ2-3, with D maybe TRBD1 (6 bases). Germline V lookup: CDR1 MNHEY, CDR2 SMNVEV (reference sequence). CDR3 length equals 15 residues. V lost 4 bases and J 6 bases, leaving 17 bases between the germline ends. In DNA form, the CDR3 reads TGTGCCAGCAGTTCCTCGGGCAGGGGATGGGATACGCAGTATTTT. Protein sequence: CASSSSGRGWDTQYF.

The rearrangement joins TRBV4-2 to TRBJ2-7, with 7 nucleotides matching TRBD2. The germline gives CDR1 LGHNA, CDR2 YNFKEQ. Losses at the gene ends were 0 bases for V and 4 bases for J; bases not matched to a gene: 15. The CDR3 totals 18 residues. The CDR3 spells CASSQDALAVFPPYEQYF. In DNA, the CDR3 is TGTGCCAGCAGCCAAGATGCCCTAGCGGTTTTCCCTCCTTACGAGCAGTACTTC.

V gene TRBV6-5 combines with J gene TRBJ2-7; TRBD1 matches 9 bases. This CDR3 comprises 13 residues. Germline loops: CDR1 MNHEY, CDR2 SVGAGI. V dropped 6 bases and J dropped 3; count of bases not matched to a gene: 3. This chain's CDR3 is CASSTDRGYEQYF. As DNA, the CDR3 is TGTGCCAGCAGCACGGACAGGGGCTACGAGCAGTACTTC.

The V call is TRBV5-4, the J call TRBJ1-1; no clear D gene. Trimming took off 1 base at V and 2 bases at J, with 0 bases between the two ends. The CDR3 totals 11 residues. Germline V CDR1 and CDR2: SGHNT, YYREEE (reference sequence). CDR3 amino acids: CASSLNTEAFF. CDR3 DNA sequence: TGTGCCAGCAGCTTGAACACTGAAGCTTTCTTT.

The genes are TRBV19 and TRBJ1-1, with TRBD1 matching over 8 bases. Looked up from germline, CDR1 is LNHDA and CDR2 is SQIVND (reference sequence). The CDR3 spans 14 residues. After removal of 0 bases from V and 6 bases from J, the junction contained 3 bases not matched to a gene. The CDR3 region is CASSIDLDRAEAFF. CDR3 coding DNA: TGTGCCAGTAGTATAGATTTGGACAGGGCTGAAGCTTTCTTT.

CDR3 amino acids: CASSKRQGRTYEQYF. DNA of the CDR3: TGTGCCAGCAGCAAAAGGCAGGGGAGGACCTACGAGCAGTACTTC. The chain recombines TRBV21-1 with TRBJ2-7. TRBV21-1 is termed a pseudogene. The CDR3 contains 15 residues.

This clone has more than one count but fewer than ten. The rearrangement joins TRBV19 to TRBJ2-5, with D perhaps TRBD1 (6 bases). CDR3 length: 14 amino acids. Trimming removed 4 bases at V and 5 bases at J, with 14 bases between. From germline, CDR1 is LNHDA and CDR2 SQIVND (reference sequence). Here the CDR3 DNA reads TGTGCCAGTAGTACGACAGGAGGTGGGGAGACCCAGTACTTC. Translating gives CASSTTGGGETQYF.

The chain couples TRBV5-3 to TRBJ2-5; 11 bases match TRBD2. TRBV5-3 is filed as an ORF, its function uncertain. The V gene end was trimmed by 2 bases and the J gene end by 1 base; junction bases not matched to a gene: 16. CDR3 length: 20 residues. In nucleotides, the CDR3 is TGTGCCAGAAGCTTTAGGCGACTAGCGGGAAAGCGACCCGGCCAAGAGACCCAGTACTTC. It codes for CARSFRRLAGKRPGQETQYF.

This clone appeared a single time. The chain joins TRBV27 to TRBJ2-2; 7 bases map to TRBD2. The V gene's germline CDR1 is MNHEY and CDR2 SMNVEV (reference sequence). Losses at the gene ends were 4 bases for V and 5 bases for J; bases not matched to a gene: 7. The CDR3 length is 15 residues. The DNA of the CDR3 is TGTGCCAGCAGTTCCAATGGACTAGGGACCGGGGAGCTGTTTTTT. It is translated as CASSSNGLGTGELFF.

J is TRBJ1-4 and V is TRBV6-5, with D tentatively TRBD1 (5 bases). CDR3 length: 15 residues. The V gene lost 0 bases and the J gene lost 7 bases, with 12 bases spanning the gap. The V gene's germline CDR1 is MNHEY and CDR2 SVGAGI. DNA of the CDR3: TGTGCCAGCAGTTACTCAGGAGGGGCTCGTGAAAAACTGTTTTTT. Encoded protein: CASSYSGGAREKLFF.

The chain has TRBV7-9 and TRBJ2-5; D could derive from TRBD1 or TRBD2 (6 bases each). CDR3 length: 15 amino acids. Trimming stripped 1 base from V and 8 bases from J, with 17 bases between. Germline V gene sequence: CDR1 SEHNR, CDR2 FQNEAQ (reference sequence). Written as DNA, the CDR3 is TGTGCCAGCAGCTTAGACAGGGTGGGAGGAAAAACCCAGTACTTC. Its translation is CASSLDRVGGKTQYF.

The chain employs TRBV29-1 and TRBJ1-1; possible D gene TRBD1, 6 bases. Trimming took off 6 bases at V and 8 bases at J, with 13 bases between the two ends. CDR1 and CDR2 (germline): SQVTM, ANQGSEA. The CDR3 sequence is 11 residues long. CDR3 bases: TGCAGCGTGGGAGACAGGATGGAAGCTTTCTTT. Protein: CSVGDRMEAFF.

V is TRBV19 and J is TRBJ2-3; the match to TRBD1 covers 7 bases. CDR1 is LNHDA and CDR2 is SQIVND in the germline V gene (reference sequence). The CDR3 has 16 amino acids. Trimming at V came to 5 bases and at J to 5 bases, leaving 13 bases not matched to a gene. The CDR3 DNA reads TGTGCCAGTAGTCTTGGCCTACGGACAGGAGGAGATACGCAGTATTTT. Its protein is CASSLGLRTGGDTQYF.

The chain couples TRBV11-2 to TRBJ2-4; D may be TRBD1 or TRBD2 (5 bases each). Germline assignment: CDR1 SGHAT and CDR2 FQNNGV. The V and J ends lost 6 bases and 8 bases respectively, with 17 bases between them. This CDR3 region has 14 residues. The CDR3 bases are TGTGCCAGCAGTCCGTCGGGGACGGGGCACATTCAGTACTTC. Protein product: CASSPSGTGHIQYF. Full variable domain (outside the CDR3, taken from reference TRBV11-2 and TRBJ2-4): EAGVAQSPRYKIIEKRQSVAFWCNPISGHATLYWYQQILGQGPKLLIQFQNNGVVDDSQLPKDRFSAERLKGVDSTLKIQPAKLEDSAVYLCASSPSGTGHIQYFGAGTRLSVL.

This chain links TRBV5-1 with TRBJ1-6; tentatively, D is TRBD1 (6 bases). Trimming stripped 0 bases from V and 4 bases from J, with 8 bases between. In germline, CDR1 is SGHRS, CDR2 YFSETQ. The CDR3 is 15 residues long. CDR3 in DNA: TGCGCCAGCAGCTTGGGGACAGCTTATAATTCACCCCTCCACTTT. It specifies CASSLGTAYNSPLHF.

J is TRBJ2-3 and V is TRBV19; tentative D call: TRBD2 (5 bases). Germline V gene lookup returns CDR1 LNHDA and CDR2 SQIVND (reference sequence). Trimming took 3 bases from V and 6 from J, leaving 10 bases between them. The CDR3 is made up of 13 amino acids. In DNA form, the CDR3 reads TGTGCCAGTAGTATGAGGGAATTGGATACGCAGTATTTT. This gives the protein CASSMRELDTQYF. Full variable domain (outside the CDR3, taken from reference TRBV19 and TRBJ2-3): DGGITQSPKYLFRKEGQNVTLSCEQNLNHDAMYWYRQDPGQGLRLIYYSQIVNDFQKGDIAEGYSVSREKKESFPLTVTSAQKNPTAFYLCASSMRELDTQYFGPGTRLTVL.

The chain employs TRBV10-3 and TRBJ2-1; D ambiguous. V gave up 8 bases and J gave up 4 bases, with 6 bases separating them. CDR1 and CDR2 from the germline V gene are ENHRY and SYGVKD. CDR3 size: 11 residues. The CDR3 region has the DNA TGTGCCATCGGCGAATACAATGAGCAGTTCTTC. Encoded protein: CAIGEYNEQFF.

The chain is built from TRBV6-6 and TRBJ1-4, with D maybe TRBD1 (6 bases). Trimming cost V 5 bases and J 1 base, with 11 bases left between them. The CDR3 contains 15 residues. In germline, CDR1 is MNHNY, CDR2 SVGAGI (reference sequence). The CDR3 here is CASSPQGRTNEKLFF. The DNA of the CDR3 is TGTGCCAGCAGTCCCCAGGGGAGAACTAATGAAAAACTGTTTTTT.

The chain recombines TRBV29-1 with TRBJ1-5; D is unresolved. The CDR3 loop spans 14 amino acids. Germline assignment: CDR1 SQVTM and CDR2 ANQGSEA. V was pared by 4 bases and J by 3 bases, with 13 bases between. The chain's CDR3 is CSVVGQPPNQPQHF. CDR3 DNA: TGCAGCGTTGTAGGGCAGCCACCCAATCAGCCCCAGCATTTT.

This clone was recorded a few times. The chain recombines TRBV10-3 with TRBJ2-1; D not resolved. Germline V gene sequence: CDR1 ENHRY, CDR2 SYGVKD. V dropped 0 bases and J dropped 12 bases, with 15 bases sitting between them. The CDR3 sequence is 14 residues long. This chain's CDR3 is CAISESALPEGQFF. For the CDR3, the DNA is TGTGCCATCAGTGAGTCGGCCCTTCCCGAAGGGCAGTTCTTC.

The chain employs TRBV15 and TRBJ2-2, with a weak D call TRBD1 (7 bases). The germline CDR1 and CDR2 sequences are LNHNV and YYDKDF (reference sequence). The germline V and J ends were trimmed by 3 bases and 0 bases, with 11 bases remaining between them. This CDR3 has 16 residues. The CDR3, as DNA: TGTGCCACCAGCAGGGGCGGGACAGCGAACACCGGGGAGCTGTTTTTT. This gives the protein CATSRGGTANTGELFF.

This clone was counted a few times. This chain joins TRBV7-8 and TRBJ1-6, with D uncertain. Germline V gene lookup returns CDR1 SGHVS and CDR2 FQNEAQ. This CDR3 has 14 residues. Between the trimmed V and J ends, which lost 6 bases and 5 bases, there was a span of 11 bases. Here the CDR3 DNA reads TGTGCCAGCAGGGGTGGCAAGCATAATTCACCCCTCCACTTT. This gives the protein CASRGGKHNSPLHF. Supplemented by reference TRBV7-8 and TRBJ1-6, the full variable domain reads GAGVSQSPRYKVAKRGQDVALRCDPISGHVSLFWYQQALGQGPEFLTYFQNEAQLDKSGLPSDRFFAERPEGSVSTLKIQRTQQEDSAVYLCASRGGKHNSPLHFGNGTRLTVT.

This clone came up a few times. This chain links TRBV2 with TRBJ2-3; D is uncertain. Trimming shortened V by 9 bases and J by 5 bases, and 9 bases separated the two germline ends. CDR1 is SNHLY, CDR2 FYNNEI, per germline. The CDR3 covers 11 residues. The chain's CDR3 is CASTAKDTQYF. CDR3 in DNA: TGTGCCAGTACCGCCAAAGATACGCAGTATTTT.

This clone was observed a few times. The chain recombines TRBV18 with TRBJ1-5; D uncertain. V was clipped by 6 bases and J by 0 bases, with 9 bases between them. The V gene's germline CDR1 is KGHSH and CDR2 LQKENI. This CDR3 comprises 14 residues. The CDR3 DNA is TGTGCCAGCTCTACGGGGATTAGCAATCAGCCCCAGCATTTT. It is translated as CASSTGISNQPQHF.

This clone was detected only a few times. The V and J genes are TRBV9 and TRBJ2-3, with 12 positions matching TRBD2. Losses at the gene ends were 3 bases for V and 3 bases for J; bases not matched to a gene: 2. CDR3 size: 15 residues. Germline-derived CDR1 and CDR2 are SGDLS and YYNGEE. The CDR3 is CASSASGGATDTQYF. The CDR3 nucleotides read TGTGCCAGCAGCGCTAGCGGGGGGGCGACAGATACGCAGTATTTT.